This TCR beta chain was sequenced for a study of blood T cell repertoires in COVID-19. Study context: Acute and convalescent COVID-19 samples came from the United States, Italy and Spain. T cells, B-cell-depleted T cells, or PBMCs supplied cDNA or gDNA.

In the original analysis: How many nucleated cells were present was estimated from reference gene primer amplification. The repertoire was sequenced with immunoSEQ multiplex PCR; TCRdb's copy has only in-frame clones and lacks some. The V and J calls and the clone size are those of that table, but D and trimming were determined from the DNA. The data show under 200,000 clones, 76% seen once. Per germline, CDR1 SGHRS and CDR2 YFSETQ. This CDR3 comprises 15 residues. V lost 0 bases and J lost 4, with 11 bases in between. The sample consisted of peripheral blood. The receptor was isolated from a woman aged 80 or over with acute or convalescent COVID-19. The chain employs TRBV5-1 and TRBJ2-1; possible D gene TRBD1, 6 bases. The CDR3 region is CASSLGTVSYNEQFF. The CDR3 DNA reads TGCGCCAGCAGCTTGGGGACAGTTTCTTACAATGAGCAGTTCTTC. Full variable domain (missing parts from reference TRBV5-1 and TRBJ2-1): KAGVTQTPRYLIKTRGQQVTLSCSPISGHRSVSWYQQTPGQGLQFLFEYFSETQRNKGNFPGRFSGRQFSNSRSEMNVSTLELGDSALYLCASSLGTVSYNEQFFGPGTRLTVL.